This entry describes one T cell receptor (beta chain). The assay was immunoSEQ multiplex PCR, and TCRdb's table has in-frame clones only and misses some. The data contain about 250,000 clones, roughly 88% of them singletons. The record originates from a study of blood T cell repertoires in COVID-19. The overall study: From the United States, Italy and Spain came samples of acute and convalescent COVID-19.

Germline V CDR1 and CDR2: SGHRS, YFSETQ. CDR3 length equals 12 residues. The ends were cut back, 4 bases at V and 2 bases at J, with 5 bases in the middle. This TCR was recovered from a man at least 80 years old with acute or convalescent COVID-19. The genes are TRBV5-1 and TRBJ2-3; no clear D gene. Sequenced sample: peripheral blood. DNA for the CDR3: TGCGCCAGCAGCCTTTTCACAGATACGCAGTATTTT. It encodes CASSLFTDTQYF.